This T cell receptor beta chain comes out of a study of cytomegalovirus exposure and HLA in healthy donors. Study information: It was reported in a later analysis that the approximately 120 validation repertoires used the same platform as the approximately 670 first-cohort repertoires. General study results and limits: In vitro, a few CMV-associated chains proved specific for CMV antigens. According to a subsequent analysis, TCR clusters identified in the first cohort showed a tendency to co-occur across the 120 or so validation repertoires.

This clone occurred a few times. What it recognizes is unknown. Profiling relied on immunoSEQ multiplex PCR, and the TCRdb table lists in-frame clones only, not all of them. The sample has 280,000 or so clones, around nine tenths seen once. CDR3 size: 15 residues. The J segment lost 4 bases and the V segment lost 0 bases, leaving 5 bases of the junction unmatched. Germline values: CDR1 MNHEY, CDR2 SVGAGI. The approximately 120-subject validation cohort, separate from the approximately 670-subject first cohort, included the donors. The chain has TRBV6-5 and TRBJ2-7; 8 positions match TRBD2. The sequencing input was PBMCs. The sequence came from a woman between 18 and 29 years old in good health and CMV-seronegative. CDR3 loop: CASSYSGLAAYEQYF. The DNA for the CDR3 is TGTGCCAGCAGTTACTCTGGACTAGCTGCGTACGAGCAGTACTTC.